The following is a T cell receptor (beta chain) sequence with its context. This clone's antigen is unknown. Per-base quality was not reported, and no clone a single base away is much larger than it. This entry belongs to a study of T cell responses to AZD1222 COVID-19 vaccine (dated by TCRdb to the early 2020s). Context from the whole study: A total of 240 or so trial participants underwent TCR sequencing, of whom 200 to 220 had received two doses of AZD1222 and roughly 26 had received two doses of the MenACWY control vaccine. Trial participants were enrolled by age into 18-55, 56-69 and 70-plus year subgroups, with about 150, 28 and 57 TCR-sequenced participants respectively. Results the study describes overall, beyond this receptor: The whole spike protein was spanned by vaccine-associated CD4 TCRs, and dominant responses were seen in regions 160-218 and 743-854. Most participants were white British and females outnumbered males, and the authors suggested that clonal diversity may have been underestimated. After two AZD1222 doses, spike-specific TCR breadth and depth were significantly higher than at day 0 and than in MenACWY recipients. In the small 56-69-year group, the increase in depth fell short of significance, most likely because of low power. Only five or six AZD1222 recipients were SARS-CoV-2 seropositive at baseline, limiting conclusions about previously exposed vaccinees. Nearly half of unique spike-specific TCRs reportedly recognized epitopes outside regions mutated in the B.1.351 and B.1.1.7 variants. Because no day 14 peak-response samples were available, the repertoires could be characterized only after the peak T cell response.

Based on the germline V gene, the CDR1 and CDR2 sequences are SGDLS and YYNGEE. The CDR3 spans 15 residues, from the cysteine through the phenylalanine. Here the CDR3 DNA is all that survives: 45 bases in frame from base 1. The junction shows trimming of 0 bases on V and 6 bases on J, plus 12 bases between the germline ends. The time point label here, explained by the study, means: about 28 days (+/-7) after the second vaccine dose. Because spike-specific TCR depth and breadth did not differ between the two schedules, AZD1222 recipients who got a second dose at roughly 4 weeks were pooled with those who got a second dose at roughly 12 weeks. The vaccinee samples were drawn from two UK trials, COV001 and COV002, one of which was a single-blind randomized controlled phase 2/3 trial testing AZD1222 (ChAdOx1 nCoV-19) in healthy adults. For TCRbeta chain sequencing, PBMC samples from trial participants were taken at day 0 and at day 28 after the second dose.

The CDR3 regions of human TCRbeta chains were subjected to immunosequencing. Under the source paper's analysis protocol: TCRs in the repertoires were compared against a reference library of SARS-CoV-2-specific TCRs that had been generated with the MIRA antigen-specificity platform. Breadth was defined as the fraction of unique TCRs that were SARS-CoV-2-associated. Depth was defined as the fraction of total T cells that were SARS-CoV-2-associated. Using the MIRA data, each spike-specific TCR was assigned both to the spike region to which the TCR was reactive and to a CD4 or CD8 class. Log10-transformed breadth and depth values were compared by one-way ANOVA with Sidak's multiple comparisons tests. TCRdb obtained this table from immuneACCESS and retained in-frame rearrangements with V and J assigned. These tables miss some clones; where compared with another copy, unresolved V genes account for less than half of the shortfall, and the remainder is unexplained. Clone size and V and J calls were adopted from that table, with D and trimming inferred from the DNA. The sample table shows 70,000 to 75,000 clones, and 80% are seen once. The ten largest clonotypes hold 45% to 50% of the sample.

The V and J segments used are TRBV9 and TRBJ2-2; too little of a D gene remains to name it. This TCR came from an adult who received the AZD1222 COVID-19 vaccine. The sequencing here drew on peripheral blood, taken 28 days after the second AZD1222 dose. The CDR3 amino acid sequence is: CASSVALDTPGELFF. The DNA reads TGTGCCAGCAGCGTAGCCCTCGATACACCCGGGGAGCTGTTTTTT.